This entry lists 30 T cell receptor beta chains sequenced from one sample in a study of early T cells in non-severe SARS-CoV-2 infection. From the 5' RACE reads, TCRdb called clonotypes with MiXCR, one entry per CDR3 protein. Counted here are 60,000 or so distinct CDR3 sequences, around an eighth occurring once; the ten biggest clones make up 1.2% to 1.5%. Sequenced here: whole blood, sampled at baseline. The receptors were sampled from an adult who was a healthcare worker with PCR-confirmed SARS-CoV-2 infection or an uninfected control (not recorded which).

The chain is built from TRBV11-2 and TRBJ2-2, with D possibly matching TRBD1 (5 bases). V was clipped by 4 bases and J by 6 bases, with 9 bases between them. The V gene's germline CDR1 is SGHAT and CDR2 FQNNGV. CDR3 length: 13 amino acids. CDR3 DNA: TGTGCCAGCAGCTCTCAGGGTTCCGGGGAGCTGTTTTTT. Its protein is CASSSQGSGELFF.

This clonotype appeared a few times. The chain carries TRBV4-2 and TRBJ2-2; the match to TRBD2 covers 9 bases. Losses at the gene ends were 1 base for V and 4 bases for J; bases not matched to a gene: 7. This CDR3 has 17 residues. CDR1 and CDR2 (germline): LGHNA, YNFKEQ. The CDR3 sequence: CASSQVERGDPTGELFF. CDR3 sequence (DNA): TGTGCCAGCAGCCAAGTCGAGCGGGGGGACCCCACCGGGGAGCTGTTTTTT.

The chain employs TRBV11-2 and TRBJ2-7, with D possibly matching TRBD1 (6 bases). Germline V lookup: CDR1 SGHAT, CDR2 FQNNGV. This CDR3 is built from 14 residues. Trimming cost V 3 bases and J 3 bases, with 12 bases left between them. The CDR3 coding sequence is TGTGCCAGCAGCTTCGGAACAGGGAACTACGAGCAGTACTTC. This gives the protein CASSFGTGNYEQYF.

This clonotype occurred once. The V call is TRBV5-6, the J call TRBJ1-2; D not certain. The CDR3 is 13 amino acids. Per the germline V gene, CDR1 is SGHDT and CDR2 is YYEEEE. The V and J ends lost 0 bases and 2 bases respectively, with 5 bases between them. The CDR3 protein is CASSLAGNYGYTF. CDR3 in DNA: TGTGCCAGCAGCTTGGCCGGGAACTATGGCTACACCTTC.

The CDR3 loop is CASSLDRNSGNTIYF. In DNA form, the CDR3 reads TGCGCCAGCAGCTTGGATCGTAACTCTGGAAACACCATATATTTT. The V call is TRBV5-1, the J call TRBJ1-3; D is unresolved. V dropped 0 bases and J dropped 0 bases, with 7 bases sitting between them. Germline V lookup: CDR1 SGHRS, CDR2 YFSETQ. The CDR3 extends over 15 amino acids.

This clonotype has more than one count but fewer than ten. V usage is TRBV19 and J usage is TRBJ1-5; 11 bases align to TRBD1. The CDR3 spans 15 residues. Germline CDR1 LNHDA, CDR2 SQIVND (reference sequence). Losses at the gene ends were 5 bases for V and 5 bases for J; bases not matched to a gene: 5. In DNA, the CDR3 is TGTGCCAGTAGTGCCTGGACAGGGGGCGATCAGCCCCAGCATTTT. Its translation is CASSAWTGGDQPQHF.

The V gene is TRBV12-3 or TRBV12-4, the J gene TRBJ2-5, with 14 bases matching TRBD2. CDR3 length: 15 amino acids. J was trimmed by 3 bases and V by 5 bases; bases with no gene match: 2. CDR3 in DNA: TGTGCCAGCAGTACGGGACTAGCGGGAGAAGAGACCCAGTACTTC. The encoded protein is CASSTGLAGEETQYF.

This clonotype was counted only a few times. The V gene is TRBV11-2, the J gene TRBJ1-3; unclear D gene. The CDR3 spans 15 residues. The germline V gene encodes CDR1 SGHAT and CDR2 FQNNGV. The V gene lost 1 base and the J gene lost 4 bases, with 11 bases spanning the gap. CDR3 amino acids: CASSLGIGVGNTIYF. CDR3 coding DNA: TGTGCCAGCAGCTTAGGGATCGGGGTCGGAAACACCATATATTTT.

This clonotype was counted between two and nine times. The rearrangement joins TRBV2 to TRBJ1-5; 8 bases agree with TRBD1. CDR1 is SNHLY, CDR2 FYNNEI, per germline. This CDR3 spans 15 amino acids. Germline trimming cut 6 bases from V and 1 base from J; bases unmatched to any gene: 5. This chain's CDR3 is CASRAGQGSNQPQHF. The CDR3 DNA is TGTGCCAGCAGAGCCGGACAGGGAAGCAATCAGCCCCAGCATTTT. The entire variable domain, with the rest obtained from reference TRBV2 and TRBJ1-5, is as follows: EPEVTQTPSHQVTQMGQEVILRCVPISNHLYFYWYRQILGQKVEFLVSFYNNEISEKSEIFDDQFSVERPDGSNFTLKIRSTKLEDSAMYFCASRAGQGSNQPQHFGDGTRLSIL.

This clonotype was recorded many times. The genes are TRBV27 and TRBJ2-1, with D possibly being TRBD1 or TRBD2 (5 bases each). Germline CDR1 and CDR2: MNHEY and SMNVEV (reference sequence). V was cut by 2 bases and J by 0 bases, with 8 bases left in between. The CDR3 has 15 residues. The CDR3 DNA reads as TGTGCCAGCAGTTTAAAGGGGAGCTCCTACAATGAGCAGTTCTTC. Amino acid sequence: CASSLKGSSYNEQFF.

The table lists this clonotype with a few counts. V gene TRBV4-3 combines with J gene TRBJ1-2, with TRBD1 identical over 8 bases. Per the germline V gene, CDR1 is LGHNA and CDR2 is YSLEER. Trimming removed 4 bases from V and 3 bases from J; junction bases left unmatched: 13. CDR3 length equals 17 residues. CDR3 residues: CASSPFGQGVSHYGYTF. The CDR3 DNA reads as TGCGCCAGCAGCCCATTTGGACAGGGCGTATCCCACTATGGCTACACCTTC.

This clonotype was found a few times. The chain links TRBV2 to TRBJ2-4; D call uncertain. In germline, CDR1 is SNHLY, CDR2 FYNNEI. V shed 6 bases and J shed 1 base, with 22 bases lying between them. The length of the CDR3 is 18 residues. The CDR3 loop reads CASRDPLRPVRAKNIQYF. The DNA of the CDR3 is TGTGCCAGCAGGGATCCATTGAGGCCCGTGAGGGCCAAAAACATTCAGTACTTC.

This clonotype was counted ten times or more. CDR3 sequence: CASSLRTGYNSPLHF. The CDR3 DNA reads TGTGCCAGCAGCTTAAGAACAGGTTATAATTCACCCCTCCACTTT. The rearrangement joins TRBV7-2 to TRBJ1-6; tentatively, D is TRBD1 (5 bases). CDR1 is SGHTA and CDR2 is FQGNSA in the germline V gene. This CDR3 is 15 amino acids long. Trimming cost V 2 bases and J 4 bases, with 9 bases left between them. Based on the CDR3 plus reference TRBV7-2 and TRBJ1-6, the full variable domain is GAGVSQSPSNKVTEKGKDVELRCDPISGHTALYWYRQSLGQGLEFLIYFQGNSAPDKSGLPSDRFSAERTGGSVSTLTIQRTQQEDSAVYLCASSLRTGYNSPLHFGNGTRLTVT.

J is TRBJ2-5 and V is TRBV12-3 or TRBV12-4; no clear D. The CDR3 spans 11 residues. V was clipped by 5 bases and J by 6 bases, with 7 bases between them. The CDR3 coding sequence is TGTGCCAGCAGTGCTTTGAAGACCCAGTACTTC. This encodes CASSALKTQYF.

In this sample, this clonotype turned up a few times. The chain combines TRBV7-9 with TRBJ2-5; the D is unclear. CDR1 is SEHNR and CDR2 is FQNEAQ in the germline V gene (reference sequence). Trimming removed 7 bases at V and 3 bases at J, with 6 bases between. The CDR3 has 11 amino acids. The CDR3 DNA is TGTGCCAGCACAAACGAAGAGACCCAGTACTTC. It translates to CASTNEETQYF.

The chain recombines TRBV12-3 or TRBV12-4 with TRBJ1-5; D unresolved. The CDR3 spans 13 residues. V was shortened by 10 bases and J by 4 bases, with 14 bases between the two germline ends. The CDR3 DNA reads TGTGCCAACACCCGGGGAGGGAATCAGCCCCAGCATTTT. It yields the protein CANTRGGNQPQHF.

This clonotype counts as medium-sized. The rearrangement joins TRBV28 to TRBJ1-1; D gene uncertain. Per germline, CDR1 MDHEN and CDR2 SYDVKM. This CDR3 has 14 amino acids. V lost 2 bases, J lost 4 bases, and 11 bases lay in between. The CDR3 protein is CASSLPSHGTEAFF. CDR3 bases: TGTGCCAGCAGTTTACCCAGTCATGGCACTGAAGCTTTCTTT.

The chain joins TRBV4-1 to TRBJ2-2; D gene ambiguous. The V end was cut by 5 bases, the J end by 1 base, with 20 bases between. The CDR3 loop spans 18 amino acids. Germline lookup yields CDR1 MGHRA and CDR2 YSYEKL. The CDR3 nucleotides read TGCGCCAGCAGCACCAAGACGACTCCCACAGTGAACACCGGGGAGCTGTTTTTT. Translated, it gives CASSTKTTPTVNTGELFF.

This clonotype was seen a few times. This chain connects TRBV6-2 or TRBV6-3 to TRBJ2-2; 7 bases are shared with TRBD2. Unmatched junction bases numbered 5, after V lost 4 bases and J lost 0 bases. In germline, CDR1 is MNHEY, CDR2 SVGEGT. CDR3 length: 16 residues. The DNA for the CDR3 is TGTGCCAGCAGTTTTCCAGCGGGACCGAACACCGGGGAGCTGTTTTTT. It is translated as CASSFPAGPNTGELFF.

This clonotype was counted between two and nine times. The CDR3 coding sequence is TGTGCCAGCAGCTTAGATAGGACTACACGCTACGAGCAGTACTTC. It encodes CASSLDRTTRYEQYF. The chain is built from TRBV7-2 and TRBJ2-7, with D perhaps matching TRBD2 (6 bases). The germline CDR1 and CDR2 sequences are SGHTA and FQGNSA. This CDR3 region has 15 residues. V lost 1 base and J 3 bases, leaving 13 bases between the germline ends.

This chain joins TRBV27 and TRBJ1-1; 9 bases align to TRBD1. The CDR3 consists of 15 residues. Trimming cost V 5 bases and J 1 base; bases outside gene matches: 5. Germline lookup yields CDR1 MNHEY and CDR2 SMNVEV (reference sequence). The CDR3 protein is CASSRQGEKNTEAFF. The DNA for the CDR3 is TGTGCCAGCAGTCGACAGGGGGAGAAGAACACTGAAGCTTTCTTT.

This clonotype has at least ten counts. This chain's CDR3 is CASSLEAFILSSYEQYF. For the CDR3, the DNA is TGTGCCAGCAGCTTAGAAGCTTTTATCTTGAGCTCCTACGAGCAGTACTTC. V usage is TRBV11-2 and J usage is TRBJ2-7; D ambiguous. Germline CDR1 SGHAT, CDR2 FQNNGV. The CDR3 consists of 17 residues. Trimming stripped 0 bases from V and 0 bases from J, with 15 bases between. The full variable domain, its missing parts supplied by reference TRBV11-2 and TRBJ2-7, is EAGVAQSPRYKIIEKRQSVAFWCNPISGHATLYWYQQILGQGPKLLIQFQNNGVVDDSQLPKDRFSAERLKGVDSTLKIQPAKLEDSAVYLCASSLEAFILSSYEQYFGPGTRLTVT.

This clonotype has just a few counts. This chain connects TRBV7-2 to TRBJ2-3; 7 nucleotides line up with TRBD1. Looked up from germline, CDR1 is SGHTA and CDR2 is FQGNSA. Trimming cost V 10 bases and J 6 bases; bases outside gene matches: 10. The CDR3 is made up of 13 amino acids. In nucleotides, the CDR3 is TGTGCCATCGAGAGGGGGCTGAGGGATACGCAGTATTTT. Its translation: CAIERGLRDTQYF.

The chain is built from TRBV6-5 and TRBJ1-2, with TRBD1 as a possible D gene (6 bases). Germline V gives CDR1 MNHEY, CDR2 SVGAGI. V was cut by 5 bases and J by 1 base, with 11 bases left in between. There are 14 residues in the CDR3. CDR3: CASSSQQGNYGYTF. The CDR3 DNA sequence: TGTGCCAGCAGTAGCCAACAGGGTAACTATGGCTACACCTTC.

This clonotype occurred a few times. This chain links TRBV27 with TRBJ2-1; 8 positions agree with TRBD1. J gave up 5 bases and V 1 base, and 13 bases lay outside the gene matches. The CDR3 is made up of 18 amino acids. Germline V gene sequence: CDR1 MNHEY, CDR2 SMNVEV (reference sequence). The CDR3 spells CASSLLGSRRGRNNEQFF. In nucleotides, the CDR3 is TGTGCCAGCAGTTTATTAGGCTCCCGCAGGGGGCGGAACAATGAGCAGTTCTTC.

This clonotype has only a few counts. This chain's CDR3 is CASSLWGPIQGQMNTEAFF. The CDR3 bases are TGTGCCAGCAGTTTATGGGGCCCAATTCAGGGACAGATGAACACTGAAGCTTTCTTT. The chain has TRBV27 and TRBJ1-1, with 7 bases that match TRBD1. Per the germline V gene, CDR1 is MNHEY and CDR2 is SMNVEV (reference sequence). The CDR3 contains 19 residues. V dropped 1 base and J dropped 0; count of bases not matched to a gene: 14.

The chain is built from TRBV11-2 and TRBJ2-7, with a possible D match to TRBD1 (5 bases). V lost 3 bases and J 5 bases, leaving 11 bases between the germline ends. Germline V gene sequence: CDR1 SGHAT, CDR2 FQNNGV. This CDR3 is built from 13 residues. The CDR3 nucleotides are TGTGCCAGCAGCTTCTTTCAGGGCCACGAGCAGTACTTC. Translating it yields CASSFFQGHEQYF.

This clonotype was counted at least ten times. The rearrangement links TRBV20-1 to TRBJ1-4; 10 nucleotides line up with TRBD1. CDR3 size: 16 residues. The J segment lost 8 bases and the V segment lost 2 bases, leaving 11 bases of the junction unmatched. Germline loops: CDR1 DFQATT, CDR2 SNEGSKA (reference sequence). CDR3 in DNA: TGCAGTGCTAGACCCGGGACAGGGGTTGATCGAGAAAAACTGTTTTTT. Translated, it gives CSARPGTGVDREKLFF.

V gene TRBV7-2 combines with J gene TRBJ2-1, with unresolved D. The CDR3 is 13 residues long. CDR1 and CDR2 from the germline V gene are SGHTA and FQGNSA. Between the trimmed V and J ends, which lost 5 bases and 6 bases, there was a span of 11 bases. The CDR3: CASSRTPGNEQFF. In DNA, the CDR3 is TGTGCCAGCAGCCGAACTCCCGGCAATGAGCAGTTCTTC.

The chain has TRBV6-2 or TRBV6-3 and TRBJ2-7; weak D call: TRBD2 (5 bases). The CDR3 runs 13 residues. V lost 1 base and J lost 4, with 8 bases in between. Per germline, CDR1 MNHEY and CDR2 SVGEGT. CDR3 nucleotide sequence: TGTGCCAGCAGTTACTATACGGGGTACGAGCAGTACTTC. Residues: CASSYYTGYEQYF.